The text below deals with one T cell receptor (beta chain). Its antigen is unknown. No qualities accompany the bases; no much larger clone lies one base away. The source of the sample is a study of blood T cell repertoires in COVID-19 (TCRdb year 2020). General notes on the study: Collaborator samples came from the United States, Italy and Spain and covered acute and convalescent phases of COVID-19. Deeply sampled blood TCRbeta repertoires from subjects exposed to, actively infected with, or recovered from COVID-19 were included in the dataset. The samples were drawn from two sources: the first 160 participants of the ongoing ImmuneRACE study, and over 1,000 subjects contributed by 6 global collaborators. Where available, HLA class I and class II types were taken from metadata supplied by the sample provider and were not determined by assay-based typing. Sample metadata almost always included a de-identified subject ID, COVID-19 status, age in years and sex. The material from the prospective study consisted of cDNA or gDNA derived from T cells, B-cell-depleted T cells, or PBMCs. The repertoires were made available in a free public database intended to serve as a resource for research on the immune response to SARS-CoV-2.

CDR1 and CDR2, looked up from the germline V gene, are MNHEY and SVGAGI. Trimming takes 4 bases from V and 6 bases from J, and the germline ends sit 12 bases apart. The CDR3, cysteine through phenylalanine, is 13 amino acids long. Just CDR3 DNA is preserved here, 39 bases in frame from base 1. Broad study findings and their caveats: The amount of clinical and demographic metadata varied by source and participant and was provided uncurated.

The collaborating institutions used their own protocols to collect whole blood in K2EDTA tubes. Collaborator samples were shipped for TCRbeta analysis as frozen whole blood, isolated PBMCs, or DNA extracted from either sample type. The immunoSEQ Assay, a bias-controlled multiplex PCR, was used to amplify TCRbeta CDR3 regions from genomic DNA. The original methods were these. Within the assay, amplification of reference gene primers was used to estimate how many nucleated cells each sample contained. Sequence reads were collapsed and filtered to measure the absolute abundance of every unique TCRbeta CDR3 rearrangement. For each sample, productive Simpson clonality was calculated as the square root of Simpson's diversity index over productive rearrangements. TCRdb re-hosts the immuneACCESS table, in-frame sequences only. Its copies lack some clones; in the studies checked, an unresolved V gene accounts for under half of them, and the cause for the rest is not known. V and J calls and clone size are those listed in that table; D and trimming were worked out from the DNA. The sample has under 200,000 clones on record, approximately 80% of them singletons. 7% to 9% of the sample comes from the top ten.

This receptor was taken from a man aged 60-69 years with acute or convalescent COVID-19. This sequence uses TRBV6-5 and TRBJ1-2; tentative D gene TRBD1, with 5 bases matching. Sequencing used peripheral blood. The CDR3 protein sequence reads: CASSLSGSNGYTF. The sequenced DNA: TGTGCCAGCAGTTTATCAGGGTCGAATGGCTACACCTTC.